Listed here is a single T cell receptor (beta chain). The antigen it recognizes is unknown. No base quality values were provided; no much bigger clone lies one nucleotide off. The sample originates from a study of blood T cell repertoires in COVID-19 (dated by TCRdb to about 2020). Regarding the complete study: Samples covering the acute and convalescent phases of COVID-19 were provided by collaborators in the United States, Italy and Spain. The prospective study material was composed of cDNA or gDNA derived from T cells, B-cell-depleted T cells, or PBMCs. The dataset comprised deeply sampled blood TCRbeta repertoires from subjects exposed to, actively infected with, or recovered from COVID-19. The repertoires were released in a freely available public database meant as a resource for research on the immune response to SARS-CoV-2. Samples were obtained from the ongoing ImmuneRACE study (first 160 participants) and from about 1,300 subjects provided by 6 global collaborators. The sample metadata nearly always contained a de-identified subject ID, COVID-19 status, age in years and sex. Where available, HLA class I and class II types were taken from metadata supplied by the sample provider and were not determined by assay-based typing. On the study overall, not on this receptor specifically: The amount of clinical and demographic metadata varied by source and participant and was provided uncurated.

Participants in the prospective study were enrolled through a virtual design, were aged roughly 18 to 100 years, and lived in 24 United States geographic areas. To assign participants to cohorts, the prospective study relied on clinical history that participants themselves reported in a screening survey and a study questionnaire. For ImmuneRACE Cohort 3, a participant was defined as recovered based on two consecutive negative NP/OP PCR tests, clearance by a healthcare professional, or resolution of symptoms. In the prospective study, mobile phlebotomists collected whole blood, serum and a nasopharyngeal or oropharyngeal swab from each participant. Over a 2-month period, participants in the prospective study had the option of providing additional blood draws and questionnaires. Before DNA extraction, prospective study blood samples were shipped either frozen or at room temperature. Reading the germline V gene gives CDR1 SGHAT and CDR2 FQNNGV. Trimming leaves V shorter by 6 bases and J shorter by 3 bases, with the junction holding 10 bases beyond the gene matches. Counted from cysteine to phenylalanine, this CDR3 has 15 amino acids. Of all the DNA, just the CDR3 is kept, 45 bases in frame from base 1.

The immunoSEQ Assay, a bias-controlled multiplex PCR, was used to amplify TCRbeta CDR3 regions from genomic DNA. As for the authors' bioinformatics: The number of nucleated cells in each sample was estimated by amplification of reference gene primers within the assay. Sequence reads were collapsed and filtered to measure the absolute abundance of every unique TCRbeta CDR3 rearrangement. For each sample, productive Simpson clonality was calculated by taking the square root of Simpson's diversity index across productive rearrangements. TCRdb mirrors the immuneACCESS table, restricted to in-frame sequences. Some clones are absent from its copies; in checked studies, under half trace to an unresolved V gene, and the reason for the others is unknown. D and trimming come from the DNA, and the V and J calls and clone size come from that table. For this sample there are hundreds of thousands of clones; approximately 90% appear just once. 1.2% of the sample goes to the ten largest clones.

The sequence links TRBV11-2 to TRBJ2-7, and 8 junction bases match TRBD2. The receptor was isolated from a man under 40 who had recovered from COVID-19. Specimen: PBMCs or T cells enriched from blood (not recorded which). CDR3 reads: CASRDPGGAVYEQYF. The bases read TGTGCCAGCAGAGATCCCGGGGGGGCAGTCTACGAGCAGTACTTC.